This T cell receptor beta chain comes out of a study of CD8 T cells in Susac syndrome. The study's findings and limits: The study recognized that the number of individuals in its TCR sequencing and HLA analysis was relatively small.

As concerns this clonotype: Its antigen is undetermined.

The CDR3 contains 15 residues. CDR1 is MNHEY and CDR2 is SVGEGT in the germline V gene. V lost 2 bases, J lost 6 bases, and 16 bases lay in between. RNA in amounts of roughly 0.5 to 1 ug was reverse transcribed with random hexamers. With immunoSEQ multiplex PCR, TCR beta CDR3 was amplified across 54 Vbeta and 13 Jbeta. A single record per CDR3 protein comes from TCRdb applying MiXCR to the immunoSEQ multiplex PCR reads. Of roughly 150,000 distinct CDR3 sequences in the sample, approximately 93% are singletons; the top ten hold roughly 0.2%. CD8+ and CD4+ T cells taken from blood had their TCR beta sequenced.

This rearrangement joins TRBV6-2 or TRBV6-3 to TRBJ1-1; D is possibly TRBD1 (6 bases). The sequence came from a human donor with multiple sclerosis. Input material: CD8+ T cells from PBMCs. DNA of the CDR3: TGTGCCAGCAGTTACCCAGAGGCAGGGGAGGCTGAAGCTTTCTTT. This codes for CASSYPEAGEAEAFF.